This T cell receptor beta chain originates from a study of circulating and synovial CD4+ cells in juvenile arthritis. Study-wide points: Vbeta family usage analysis did not detect the pathogenic-like versus bulk difference. Compared with bulk blood, circulating pathogenic-like lymphocytes shared substantially more CDR3 sequences with synovial T cells.

Trimming shortened V by 2 bases and J by 5 bases, and 11 bases separated the two germline ends. CDR3 size: 14 residues. The germline V gene encodes CDR1 SGHTA and CDR2 FQGNSA. On this clone: Its antigen is as yet unknown.

Measured with immunoSEQ multiplex PCR; TCRdb has only the in-frame clones, and not every one. The sample holds 32,000 or so clones, 90% to 95% seen once. This receptor was obtained from a human donor with juvenile idiopathic arthritis. J is TRBJ2-3 and V is TRBV7-2; possible D gene TRBD1, 5 bases. Sequencing was carried out using CD4+ T cells from blood. The CDR3 DNA sequence: TGTGCCAGCAGCTTAAGGGGCCCCCAAGATACGCAGTATTTT. Translation gives CASSLRGPQDTQYF. Drawing the rest from reference TRBV7-2 and TRBJ2-3, the complete variable domain is GAGVSQSPSNKVTEKGKDVELRCDPISGHTALYWYRQSLGQGLEFLIYFQGNSAPDKSGLPSDRFSAERTGGSVSTLTIQRTQQEDSAVYLCASSLRGPQDTQYFGPGTRLTVL.